This TCR beta chain came from a study of T cell repertoires in cytomegalovirus infection. Whole-study context: Through public TCR beta signatures, both CMV infection and matching HLA type were indicated.

A word on this clonotype: What it binds is not known.

Study results and limitations: Cumulative public TCR beta family frequency identified carriers of CMV plus the relevant HLA.

TCRdb reanalysed the reads using MiXCR and keeps one entry per CDR3 protein. This sample carries about 830,000 distinct CDR3 sequences, around a third of them seen once, and the ten largest clones take roughly an eighth. The V segment lost 0 bases and the J segment 2 bases; nucleotides outside the gene matches: 1. This CDR3 spans 14 amino acids. CDR1 and CDR2 from the germline V gene are SGHRS and YFSETQ. The sequence was obtained from a human donor in good health (CMV status not recorded). Some clones in this sample may be carry-over from other donors' samples. Specimen: cultured CD8+ T cells from PBMCs, collected from culture after CMV antigen stimulation. The chain has TRBV5-1 and TRBJ2-7; 8 bases map to TRBD1. The CDR3 sequence: CASSLGDRTYEQYF. In nucleotides, the CDR3 is TGCGCCAGCAGCTTGGGGGACAGGACCTACGAGCAGTACTTC.